These 28 T cell receptor beta chains were all obtained from the same sample, sequenced in a study of T-cell reconstitution after alpha-beta-depleted transplantation in children. Preparation of the TCRbeta library was carried out with unique molecular identifiers. One entry per CDR3 protein results from TCRdb running MiXCR on the PCR reads. The sample includes some 390,000 distinct CDR3 sequences, just over 20% of them seen just once. Source: PBMCs from the stem cell graft donor, taken from the stem cell graft. Source of these receptors: a human donor who donated a stem cell graft to a child with acute myeloid leukemia.

The V gene is TRBV5-1, the J gene TRBJ2-1; TRBD2 aligns across 13 bases. The V and J ends lost 3 bases and 7 bases, in that order; junction bases with no gene match: 4. The CDR3 is made up of 15 amino acids. The germline V gene has CDR1 SGHRS and CDR2 YFSETQ. CDR3 amino acids: CASSSTSGRINEQFF. The CDR3 DNA is TGCGCCAGCAGCTCGACTAGCGGGAGGATAAATGAGCAGTTCTTC.

This clonotype was seen a handful of times. V usage is TRBV7-3 and J usage is TRBJ2-7, with TRBD2 matching 14 bases. The CDR3 consists of 16 residues. CDR1 and CDR2 from the germline V gene are SGHTA and FQGTGA. The V segment lost 4 bases and the J segment 6 bases; nucleotides outside the gene matches: 8. Here the CDR3 reads CASSSYTGTSGSEQYF. As DNA, the CDR3 is TGTGCCAGCAGCTCCTACACCGGGACTAGCGGGAGCGAGCAGTACTTC.

In this sample, this clonotype turned up a few times. This rearrangement joins TRBV21-1 to TRBJ2-5; the D segment call TRBD2 is taken from the table without a DNA check. TRBV21-1 is classified as a pseudogene. The CDR3 extends over 15 amino acids. The CDR3 DNA reads as TGTGCCAGCAGCACTCTGACTAGCCCACAAGAGACCCAGTACTTC. Protein product: CASSTLTSPQETQYF.

Only a few counts were recorded for this clonotype. The V and J genes are TRBV6-2 or TRBV6-3 and TRBJ1-2; the D is unclear. The CDR3 has 12 amino acids. Trimming left V 0 bases short and J 9 bases short, with 8 bases between. Germline V lookup: CDR1 MNHEY, CDR2 SVGEGT. Here the CDR3 DNA reads TGTGCCAGCAGTTACTCCGGGCTAAGCTACACCTTC. Translating it yields CASSYSGLSYTF.

This chain uses TRBV5-1 with TRBJ2-5; 9 bases align to TRBD2. This CDR3 has 14 residues. Germline V lookup: CDR1 SGHRS, CDR2 YFSETQ. V shed 4 bases, J shed 9 bases, and the junction held 10 bases outside the gene matches. CDR3 sequence reads: CASSPTSGGGAQYF. CDR3 sequence (DNA): TGCGCCAGCAGCCCGACTAGCGGAGGAGGGGCCCAGTACTTC.

This chain links TRBV20-1 with TRBJ2-6; D is unresolved. V was clipped by 3 bases and J by 3 bases, with 15 bases between them. Germline lookup yields CDR1 DFQATT and CDR2 SNEGSKA (reference sequence). This CDR3 is 16 amino acids long. CDR3 sequence reads: CSARGWTASGANVLTF. The CDR3 nucleotides read TGCAGTGCTAGGGGCTGGACGGCCAGTGGGGCCAACGTCCTGACTTTC.

This chain connects TRBV10-3 to TRBJ2-7; 12 bases line up with TRBD2. J lost 4 bases, V lost 4 bases, and 2 bases had no gene match. The CDR3 sequence is 14 residues long. Per germline, CDR1 ENHRY and CDR2 SYGVKD. CDR3 bases: TGTGCCATCAGTGCGGGGACTAGCGGGTACGAGCAGTACTTC. Translating gives CAISAGTSGYEQYF.

This clonotype occurred a few times. The rearrangement uses TRBV28 and TRBJ2-1; no firm D call. Germline values: CDR1 MDHEN, CDR2 SYDVKM. This CDR3 region has 11 residues. V dropped 3 bases and J dropped 6 bases, with 3 bases sitting between them. The CDR3 DNA is TGTGCCAGCAGTTTCCCCAATGAGCAGTTCTTC. Encoded protein: CASSFPNEQFF.

This clonotype showed up just a few times. The chain employs TRBV15 and TRBJ2-7, with 8 bases lining up with TRBD1. Germline CDR1 LNHNV, CDR2 YYDKDF (reference sequence). The CDR3 spans 14 residues. After removal of 4 bases from V and 2 bases from J, the junction contained 4 bases not matched to a gene. CDR3 DNA sequence: TGTGCCACCAGCAACCAGGGGGCCGCCTACGAGCAGTACTTC. Amino acid sequence: CATSNQGAAYEQYF.

The rearrangement uses TRBV12-3 or TRBV12-4 and TRBJ1-5; D perhaps matches TRBD1 (6 bases). Trimming cost V 3 bases and J 6 bases, with 12 bases left between them. CDR3 size: 14 residues. CDR3 sequence reads: CASSFQGTTQPQHF. In DNA, the CDR3 is TGTGCCAGCAGTTTCCAGGGGACGACTCAGCCCCAGCATTTT.

CDR3 residues: CASSLGTSGRATQYF. Here the CDR3 DNA reads TGTGCCAGCAGTTTAGGGACTAGCGGGAGAGCTACGCAGTATTTT. The rearrangement joins TRBV12-3 or TRBV12-4 to TRBJ2-3; TRBD2 agrees at 13 bases. The ends lost 1 base at V and 8 bases at J; junction bases unmatched: 3. CDR3 length: 15 residues.

This rearrangement joins TRBV7-8 to TRBJ2-5, with 10 bases matching TRBD1. V lost 6 bases to trimming and J lost 5 bases; unmatched junction nucleotides: 6. The CDR3 totals 14 residues. Germline V CDR1 and CDR2: SGHVS, FQNEAQ. The CDR3 DNA follows: TGTGCCAGCAGTCCACCGGGACAGGGGGAGACCCAGTACTTC. As protein: CASSPPGQGETQYF.

The V call is TRBV5-1, the J call TRBJ2-5; the match to TRBD1 covers 8 bases. This CDR3 region has 14 residues. Germline CDR1 is SGHRS and CDR2 is YFSETQ. The junction had 7 bases not matched to a gene; V was cut back by 4 bases and J by 5 bases. This chain's CDR3 is CASSIPQGAETQYF. CDR3 coding DNA: TGCGCCAGCAGCATACCTCAGGGGGCTGAGACCCAGTACTTC.

The genes are TRBV5-1 and TRBJ2-5; D might be TRBD1 (6 bases). CDR3 length equals 15 residues. Trimming removed 3 bases from V and 2 bases from J, with 14 bases in between. In germline, CDR1 is SGHRS, CDR2 YFSETQ. The CDR3 DNA reads as TGCGCCAGCAGCTCTCCCGGGACAAGACAAGAGACCCAGTACTTC. It encodes CASSSPGTRQETQYF. Filled out from reference TRBV5-1 and TRBJ2-5, the complete variable domain reads KAGVTQTPRYLIKTRGQQVTLSCSPISGHRSVSWYQQTPGQGLQFLFEYFSETQRNKGNFPGRFSGRQFSNSRSEMNVSTLELGDSALYLCASSSPGTRQETQYFGPGTRLLVL.

This clonotype was seen a few times. V gene TRBV3-1 combines with J gene TRBJ2-7; 11 bases align to TRBD2. The germline gives CDR1 LGHDT, CDR2 YNNKEL (reference sequence). V shed 6 bases and J 10 bases; nucleotides not matched to a gene: 11. CDR3 length: 14 amino acids. CDR3 protein: CASSLSTSGIDQYF. The CDR3 DNA is TGTGCCAGCAGTCTATCGACTAGCGGGATCGACCAGTACTTC.

This clonotype was picked up a small number of times. The chain joins TRBV20-1 to TRBJ1-1; D gene uncertain. The ends were cut back, 0 bases at V and 3 bases at J, with 14 bases in the middle. The CDR3 is made up of 15 amino acids. Germline-derived CDR1 and CDR2 are DFQATT and SNEGSKA (reference sequence). CDR3 sequence (DNA): TGCAGTGCTAGAGATATGACGGGCGGGGACACTGAAGCTTTCTTT. As protein: CSARDMTGGDTEAFF.

The rearrangement uses TRBV4-2 and TRBJ1-2; perhaps TRBD1 as D (5 bases). CDR1 and CDR2 (germline): LGHNA, YNFKEQ. Trimming pared 1 base from V and 7 bases from J, leaving 10 bases between. This CDR3 region has 13 residues. CDR3 protein: CASSQGKGLGYTF. The CDR3 DNA follows: TGTGCCAGCAGCCAAGGGAAGGGGCTTGGCTACACCTTC.

This clonotype was observed a handful of times. V usage is TRBV2 and J usage is TRBJ1-1, with D possibly being TRBD1 (6 bases). V gave up 7 bases and J gave up 1 base, with 16 bases separating them. This CDR3 has 15 residues. Germline V gives CDR1 SNHLY, CDR2 FYNNEI. DNA for the CDR3: TGTGCCAGCATGGAAACAGGGATTTCGAACACTGAAGCTTTCTTT. Amino acids: CASMETGISNTEAFF. Using reference TRBV2 and TRBJ1-1 for the parts outside the CDR3, the full variable domain is EPEVTQTPSHQVTQMGQEVILRCVPISNHLYFYWYRQILGQKVEFLVSFYNNEISEKSEIFDDQFSVERPDGSNFTLKIRSTKLEDSAMYFCASMETGISNTEAFFGQGTRLTVV.

The CDR3 sequence: CASRHAGISYEQYF. In DNA form, the CDR3 reads TGTGCCAGCCGCCACGCGGGGATCTCCTACGAGCAGTACTTC. The chain links TRBV27 to TRBJ2-7, with D possibly TRBD2 on 6 matching bases. V lost 8 bases to trimming and J lost 0 bases, with 14 bases between them. The CDR3 extends over 14 amino acids. Per germline, CDR1 MNHEY and CDR2 SMNVEV (reference sequence).

This clonotype came up many times. The chain has TRBV6-1 and TRBJ2-7; no definite D call. The V end lost 8 bases, the J end lost 3 bases, and 14 bases lay between the germline ends. Germline V gene data show CDR1 as MNHNS and CDR2 as SASEGT. The CDR3 spans 13 residues. The CDR3: CASLIGPNYEQYF. CDR3 sequence (DNA): TGTGCCAGCTTAATTGGGCCAAACTACGAGCAGTACTTC.

This clonotype was detected a few times. The chain joins TRBV29-1 to TRBJ2-7, with a tentative D call TRBD1 (6 bases). Germline V gene sequence: CDR1 SQVTM, CDR2 ANQGSEA. The CDR3 contains 12 residues. V lost 5 bases, J lost 2 bases, and 10 bases lay in between. The CDR3 nucleotides are TGCAGCGTTCTCGACAGGACCTACGAGCAGTACTTC. This codes for CSVLDRTYEQYF.

In regard to this clonotype: An end of the junction differs from the germline gene, which may be a read error. The J gene is TRBJ1-5, the V gene TRBV20-1, with D perhaps TRBD1 (5 bases). The CDR3 consists of 17 residues. Germline CDR1 and CDR2: DFQATT and SNEGSKA (reference sequence). CDR3 residues: CCARWGSLTGSNQPQHF. The CDR3 coding sequence is TGCTGTGCTAGATGGGGCAGCCTGACGGGTAGCAATCAGCCCCAGCATTTT.

This clonotype came up a few times. The V gene is TRBV21-1, the J gene TRBJ2-2; the table assigns TRBD2, which was not confirmed against the DNA. TRBV21-1 is a pseudogene segment. This CDR3 has 20 residues. CDR3 DNA sequence: TGTGCCAGCAGCAAAGGAGGTTCAGGGGTAGCGGGGGAAAACACCGGGGAGCTGTTTTTT. Its translation: CASSKGGSGVAGENTGELFF.

This clonotype has at least ten counts. The DNA for the CDR3 is TGCAGCGTAGGGGACGGCTATTATAGCAATCAGCCCCAGCATTTT. Its translation: CSVGDGYYSNQPQHF. This rearrangement joins TRBV29-1 to TRBJ1-5; tentative D call: TRBD1 (5 bases). CDR1 is SQVTM, CDR2 ANQGSEA, per germline. The length of the CDR3 is 15 residues. The V end was cut by 6 bases, the J end by 0 bases, with 15 bases between.

The chain links TRBV15 to TRBJ2-1; the D is unclear. V shed 4 bases and J shed 7 bases, with 11 bases lying between them. Germline CDR1 and CDR2: LNHNV and YYDKDF (reference sequence). The CDR3 is 13 amino acids. The CDR3 protein is CATSIDPWNEQFF. CDR3 nucleotide sequence: TGTGCCACCAGCATAGACCCTTGGAATGAGCAGTTCTTC.

This clonotype appeared a few times. This chain uses TRBV7-2 with TRBJ2-3; D gene uncertain. This CDR3 has 14 residues. The V gene lost 3 bases and the J gene lost 1 base, with 8 bases spanning the gap. Looked up from germline, CDR1 is SGHTA and CDR2 is FQGNSA. CDR3 nucleotides: TGTGCCAGCAGCTTGAAGTCCGGCACAGATACGCAGTATTTT. Its protein product is CASSLKSGTDTQYF.

This clonotype was seen more than once but under ten times. The gene calls are TRBV6-1 and TRBJ2-7, with TRBD2 matching 10 bases. The CDR3 runs to 17 residues. The ends lost 3 bases at V and 5 bases at J; junction bases unmatched: 13. Per the germline V gene, CDR1 is MNHNS and CDR2 is SASEGT. CDR3 protein: CASSEWAPSGSWDEQYF. In DNA, the CDR3 is TGTGCCAGCAGTGAGTGGGCCCCTAGCGGGAGTTGGGACGAGCAGTACTTC.

The genes are TRBV12-3 or TRBV12-4 and TRBJ2-2; D gene uncertain. Between the trimmed V and J ends, which lost 7 bases and 7 bases, there was a span of 19 bases. The CDR3 contains 15 residues. The CDR3 nucleotides read TGTGCCAGCAACCCCCTGGACGTCGGCGGCGGGGAGCTGTTTTTT. Protein product: CASNPLDVGGGELFF.